This TCR beta chain emerged from a study of HIV-infected patients and healthy controls (dated 2014 in TCRdb). A note on the overall study: CD4 counts were modestly but significantly increased in about 85% of the 16 patients after three months of therapy, but they remained below normal ranges. No consistent shift in CD8 counts was seen during early therapy, whereas a slight rise was seen in the CD4:CD8 ratio. Viral load fell below detection in most of the 16 patients by the second bleed and in all patients following a further year of therapy. Patients exhibited no overall T-cell lymphocytopenia, and total CDR3 counts per chain were not significantly different from those of controls. The study asked whether deep sequencing of the TCR repertoire from small blood samples of HIV patients could detect immune perturbation and reconstitution. Here is what the overall study found, with its caveats: HLA typing of donors was not performed in the study. In the samples, alpha-beta chain pairing was left undetermined. By Jaccard index and by the count of highly shared sequences, healthy controls shared more CDR3s between individuals than HIV+ patients did. Significantly different mean usage between HIV-infected patients and controls was observed for eight alpha and eight beta V genes. Compared with untreated HIV+ repertoires, healthy control repertoires had roughly threefold more distinct CDR3s and a higher Shannon diversity. HIV-associated CDR3s exhibited a significant reduction in frequency during therapy, whereas CMV-associated CDR3s exhibited no significant change, although the majority increased in frequency. Processing was restricted to sixteen HIV-infected individuals, which the authors judged to be a major constraint on the generalizability of the findings. Differing numbers of distinct sequences in patients and controls hindered comparison, and size-matching assigned excessive weight to rare events in the HIV-infected data. MAIT cell alpha-chain CDR3s were present at high frequency in healthy controls but severely depleted in HIV+ repertoires. The dynamics of distinct T-cell subpopulations could not be separated, and sequencing depth was restricted, because whole blood was used. Size-matched repertoire data did not replicate the apparent post-therapy recovery of the Gini index in HIV-infected patients. HIV-infected repertoires had significantly higher mean Gini indices than controls, possibly reflecting oligoclonality. Slight age and sex profile differences between the study cohorts did not explain the observed diversity differences.

Counted from cysteine to phenylalanine, this CDR3 has 18 amino acids. Just the 54-base CDR3 DNA is kept, in frame starting at base 1. The germline V end is reduced by 3 bases and the J end by 7 bases; junction bases left unmatched: 13. CDR1 and CDR2 are drawn from the germline V gene: SGHTA, FQGNSA. Whole blood was used without cell fractionation, so the repertoire reflected all unsorted peripheral T cells. A roughly 2.5 ml sample of peripheral blood was drawn into Tempus tubes for RNA extraction. The study enrolled HIV-infected adults who had not yet received antiretroviral therapy and were about to begin treatment, and it processed the first sixteen eligible patients. Enrollment excluded patients who had febrile or AIDS-related illness, tumors, hepatitis B or C coinfection, immunomodulatory therapy, recent vaccination or treatment interruptions. The TURBO-DNase kit was used to remove leftover genomic DNA, and GLOBINclear was used to deplete globin mRNA. Pretreatment blood from HIV-infected patients was collected just before antiretroviral therapy was started.

Reverse transcription of around 450 ng RNA was performed with SuperScript III using primers directed against the alpha and beta constant regions. Separate libraries for the alpha and beta chains were generated through chain-specific third strand synthesis that incorporated multiplexing indices. To avoid primer bias, the protocol used one single primer pair to amplify every rearrangement within a chain, and the protocol also attached molecular barcodes to each cDNA molecule. T4 RNA Ligase 1 joined purified cDNA to a 5' RACE adapter that carried a random hexamer and the SP2 sequencing primer site. With slow temperature ramps used to favor optimal annealing, second strand synthesis was primed from the SP2 site with Phusion polymerase. Two random hexamer sequences, both added before amplification and joined together, made up the 12-nucleotide barcode of each molecule. P5 and P7 adapter elements plus a second index were added in a short first PCR, which was followed by an approximately 20-cycle amplification PCR with P5s and P7 primers. In total the libraries went through about 27 PCR cycles, after which the libraries were quantified on a Qubit, sized on a Bioanalyzer, and diluted to approximately 3.9 nM. Sequencing of the normalized libraries was done on an Illumina MiSeq using 2 x 250 paired-end kits. MinElute columns were the means by which the reverse transcription reactions were cleaned up, and the reactions were eluted into 10 ul Tris-Cl. Adapter ligations ran for over 20 hours at 16 degrees C and were afterwards cleaned with AMPure XP beads at a 1:1 ratio. Regarding the original processing steps: A modified Decombinator that output V, J, insert and barcode information was used to process the demultiplexed FASTQ files. Sequences that shared a barcode but differed from the dominant sequence were discarded as errors, and original cDNA molecules were estimated by counting barcodes clustered at Levenshtein distance 3. For downstream analyses, the R packages ineq, vegan, igraph and RCytoscape were used, along with IMGT nomenclature and CDR3 definitions. V gene usage was computed over distinct sequences, each TCR counted once to avoid skew from clonal expansion. Similarity networks connected unique CDR3 amino acid sequences within a donor whenever two sequences differed by a single Levenshtein edit. Published HIV-specific CDR3s (around 90 alpha, roughly 690 beta) and CMV-specific CDR3s (roughly 14 alpha, roughly 250 beta) were compiled and searched for in the repertoires. It was shown by random subsampling to size-matched repertoires that the decreased diversity of patients was not caused by their lower sequence numbers. TCRdb handled the public reads itself, with Q25 trimming in fastp and clone calling in MiXCR, and kept productive beta chains. Each entry is one CDR3 protein sequence, shown with its most common DNA and genes. These V and J calls derive from TCRdb rather than the authors' analysis. For this sample there are 9,500 to 15,000 distinct CDR3 sequences; less than 10% appear just once. Of the sample, roughly a quarter falls within the top ten clones.

This clonotype was detected only a few times. Its cognate antigen has yet to be identified. One base away there is no much larger clone; base qualities are not given. The chain employs TRBV7-2 and TRBJ2-1; 12 middle bases align to TRBD2. The source is an adult with HIV infection. The donor label of this sample is uncertain. Sample: blood, taken before antiretroviral therapy. The CDR3 here reads CASSFRTSGEAEKNEQFF. The DNA sequence is as follows: TGTGCCAGCAGCTTTAGGACTAGCGGGGAGGCGGAGAAAAATGAGCAGTTCTTC.